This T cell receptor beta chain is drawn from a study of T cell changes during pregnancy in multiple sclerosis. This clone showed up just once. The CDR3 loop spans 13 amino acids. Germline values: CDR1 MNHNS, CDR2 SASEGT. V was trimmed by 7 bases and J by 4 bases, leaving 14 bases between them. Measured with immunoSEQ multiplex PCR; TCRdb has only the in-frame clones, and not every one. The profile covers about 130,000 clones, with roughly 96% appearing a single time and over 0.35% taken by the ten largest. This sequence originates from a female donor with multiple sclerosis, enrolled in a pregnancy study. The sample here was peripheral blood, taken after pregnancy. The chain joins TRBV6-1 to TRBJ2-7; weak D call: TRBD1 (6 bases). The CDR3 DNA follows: TGTGCCAGCAAGCCTATCCAGGGGTACGAGCAGTACTTC. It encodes CASKPIQGYEQYF.